Shown below are 18 T cell receptor beta chains from a single sample sequenced in a study of OX40 agonist ivuxolimab in advanced cancers. The assay was immunoSEQ multiplex PCR, and TCRdb's table has in-frame clones only and misses some. Altogether around 95,000 clones are present, approximately 90% being singletons, with the ten largest covering about 0.51%. The specimen comprised CD4+ or CD8+ T cells sorted from blood, sampled in a trial of the OX40 agonist ivuxolimab. These receptors came from an adult with an advanced solid tumor such as melanoma, head and neck, liver or kidney cancer.

The CDR3 sequence is CASSQSGNQPQHF. The CDR3 region has the DNA TGTGCCAGCAGCCAATCGGGCAATCAGCCCCAGCATTTT. This chain links TRBV16 with TRBJ1-5, with D hard to call. The CDR3 sequence is 13 residues long. Germline V lookup: CDR1 KGHSY, CDR2 FQNENV. V was cut by 0 bases and J by 2 bases, with 2 bases left in between.

The rearrangement joins TRBV5-1 to TRBJ1-4; TRBD1 agrees at 7 bases. Germline-derived CDR1 and CDR2 are SGHRS and YFSETQ. The CDR3 consists of 17 residues. V shed 0 bases, J shed 8 bases, and the junction held 13 bases outside the gene matches. The CDR3 sequence: CASSLEGGAVFREKLFF. The CDR3 nucleotides are TGCGCCAGCAGCTTGGAAGGGGGCGCGGTTTTTCGGGAAAAACTGTTTTTT.

The chain couples TRBV7-3 to TRBJ1-5, with D maybe TRBD1 (6 bases). Germline V gives CDR1 SGHTA, CDR2 FQGTGA. The CDR3 contains 14 residues. V was pared by 5 bases and J by 4 bases, with 12 bases between. The DNA of the CDR3 is TGTGCCAGCAGCGAGCGACAGGCGAATCAGCCCCAGCATTTT. Protein: CASSERQANQPQHF.

This sequence joins TRBV7-3 and TRBJ2-1, with 8 bases matching TRBD2. The CDR3 consists of 17 residues. V was pared by 2 bases and J by 6 bases, with 12 bases of the junction left unmatched. CDR1 and CDR2 from the germline V gene are SGHTA and FQGTGA. The DNA for the CDR3 is TGTGCCAGCAGCTTATCTGGGGGAGCGGGAGTCTTCAATGAGCAGTTCTTC. It specifies CASSLSGGAGVFNEQFF.

In nucleotides, the CDR3 is TGTGCCACCAGCACCCAGGGGAATCTAGCCAAAAACATTCAGTACTTC. Its translation: CATSTQGNLAKNIQYF. The V call is TRBV15, the J call TRBJ2-4, with D tentatively TRBD1 (6 bases). This CDR3 comprises 16 residues. CDR1 is LNHNV and CDR2 is YYDKDF in the germline V gene (reference sequence). V was pared by 4 bases and J by 0 bases, with 13 bases between.

The genes are TRBV5-1 and TRBJ2-1, with 8 positions matching TRBD2. This CDR3 is 15 amino acids long. Germline CDR1 reads SGHRS; CDR2 reads YFSETQ. With 4 bases clipped from V and 4 bases from J, the junction kept 7 bases outside the gene matches. The CDR3 reads CASSPATSVYNEQFF. Written as DNA, the CDR3 is TGCGCCAGCAGCCCGGCGACTAGCGTATACAATGAGCAGTTCTTC. Combining the CDR3 with reference TRBV5-1 and TRBJ2-1 gives the whole variable domain KAGVTQTPRYLIKTRGQQVTLSCSPISGHRSVSWYQQTPGQGLQFLFEYFSETQRNKGNFPGRFSGRQFSNSRSEMNVSTLELGDSALYLCASSPATSVYNEQFFGPGTRLTVL.

This sequence joins TRBV19 and TRBJ1-5, with TRBD1 matching 9 bases. V gave up 4 bases and J gave up 1 base; unmatched junction bases: 5. The CDR3 spans 16 residues. Germline V gives CDR1 LNHDA, CDR2 SQIVND (reference sequence). The CDR3 loop reads CASSNRGRGSNQPQHF. The CDR3 coding sequence is TGTGCCAGTAGTAACAGGGGGCGCGGAAGCAATCAGCCCCAGCATTTT. Based on the CDR3 plus reference TRBV19 and TRBJ1-5, the full variable domain is DGGITQSPKYLFRKEGQNVTLSCEQNLNHDAMYWYRQDPGQGLRLIYYSQIVNDFQKGDIAEGYSVSREKKESFPLTVTSAQKNPTAFYLCASSNRGRGSNQPQHFGDGTRLSIL.

J is TRBJ1-2 and V is TRBV10-3; 7 bases agree with TRBD1. The CDR3 runs to 14 residues. Per the germline V gene, CDR1 is ENHRY and CDR2 is SYGVKD. V was clipped by 4 bases and J by 7 bases; unmatched bases: 9. The CDR3: CAISGPTGEGGYTF. The DNA of the CDR3 is TGTGCCATCAGTGGGCCAACAGGGGAAGGTGGCTACACCTTC.

This chain connects TRBV18 to TRBJ1-4, with D perhaps matching TRBD1 (6 bases). The CDR3 runs to 14 residues. V lost 6 bases and J lost 5, with 13 bases in between. Germline CDR1 reads KGHSH; CDR2 reads LQKENI. CDR3 DNA sequence: TGTGCCAGCTCCCAGGGGAGTACAAATGAAAAACTGTTTTTT. Encoded protein: CASSQGSTNEKLFF.

The V call is TRBV13, the J call TRBJ1-2; 7 bases are a match to TRBD1. This CDR3 spans 16 amino acids. The germline CDR1 and CDR2 sequences are PRHDT and FYEKMQ (reference sequence). The trim removed 1 base at V and 7 bases at J, leaving 12 bases unmatched. The CDR3 region is CASSLALGRGASGYTF. In DNA, the CDR3 is TGTGCCAGCAGCTTAGCGCTAGGCAGGGGGGCTTCTGGCTACACCTTC.

V and J are TRBV5-1 and TRBJ1-1; D is possibly TRBD1 (5 bases). This CDR3 is built from 13 residues. Germline-derived CDR1 and CDR2 are SGHRS and YFSETQ. Trimming removed 7 bases at V and 5 bases at J, with 15 bases between. CDR3 sequence: CASAWGPETEAFF. The CDR3 DNA is TGCGCCAGCGCCTGGGGACCTGAGACTGAAGCTTTCTTT.

Details on this clone: Compared with germline, one end of the junction differs, possibly owing to a read error. The chain links TRBV15 to TRBJ2-6; D may be TRBD1 or TRBD2 (5 bases each). Germline CDR1 and CDR2: LNHNV and YYDKDF (reference sequence). This CDR3 spans 14 amino acids. The CDR3 region is CATRRGTGANVLTF. The CDR3 nucleotides are TGTGCCACCAGAAGAGGGACGGGGGCCAACGTCCTGACTTTC.

The chain carries TRBV19 and TRBJ2-7; D not resolved. In germline, CDR1 is LNHDA, CDR2 SQIVND (reference sequence). V lost 3 bases to trimming and J lost 3 bases, with 12 bases between them. The CDR3 contains 14 residues. DNA of the CDR3: TGTGCCAGTAGTATGAGACTCGGTCACTACGAGCAGTACTTC. Translated, it gives CASSMRLGHYEQYF.

The V and J genes are TRBV19 and TRBJ1-1, with D perhaps matching TRBD1 (6 bases). This CDR3 has 12 residues. Trimming stripped 8 bases from V and 6 bases from J, with 13 bases between. The germline V gene has CDR1 LNHDA and CDR2 SQIVND (reference sequence). The CDR3 bases are TGTGCCAGTCGTCCCAGGGGTGCTGAAGCTTTCTTT. It codes for CASRPRGAEAFF.

The chain carries TRBV27 and TRBJ1-3; TRBD1 aligns across 7 bases. V shed 6 bases, J shed 0 bases, and the junction held 11 bases outside the gene matches. The germline gives CDR1 MNHEY, CDR2 SMNVEV (reference sequence). The length of the CDR3 is 17 residues. For the CDR3, the DNA is TGTGCCAGCAGCTCCCGACAGGGTCCCTTCTCTGGAAACACCATATATTTT. Its translation is CASSSRQGPFSGNTIYF.

This clone was recorded a few times. The chain has TRBV7-2 and TRBJ2-7, with D hard to call. Germline lookup yields CDR1 SGHTA and CDR2 FQGNSA. This CDR3 contains 11 residues. V shed 5 bases and J shed 5 bases, with 7 bases lying between them. CDR3 region: CASSPYDEQYF. The CDR3 DNA is TGTGCCAGCAGCCCCTACGACGAGCAGTACTTC.

The V gene is TRBV5-5, the J gene TRBJ1-2; 8 nucleotides agree with TRBD1. The length of the CDR3 is 16 residues. Germline CDR1 SGHKS, CDR2 YYEKEE (reference sequence). V lost 0 bases and J lost 8; bases outside the gene matches: 12. The CDR3, as DNA: TGTGCCAGCAGCTTGGCGGGACAGGAGGTTTTGGGAGGCTACACCTTC. Protein: CASSLAGQEVLGGYTF.

CDR3 sequence reads: CASSLVAGTGELFF. The CDR3 DNA reads as TGTGCCAGCAGCTTAGTGGCCGGCACCGGGGAGCTGTTTTTT. V gene TRBV7-6 combines with J gene TRBJ2-2, with no clear D. Germline V CDR1 and CDR2: SGHVS, FNYEAQ. Trimming removed 1 base at V and 4 bases at J, with 7 bases between. CDR3 length: 14 residues.